This entry lists 27 T cell receptor beta chains sequenced from one sample in a study of T cells in Graves' hyperthyroidism and ophthalmopathy. RNA transcripts gave rise to amplified TCR beta CDR3 regions. First-round RT-PCR targeting the TCR CDR3 was performed with the HTBI primer set. From the multiplex PCR reads, TCRdb called clonotypes with MiXCR, one entry per CDR3 protein. The sample yields a few hundred thousand distinct CDR3 sequences, about 17% seen once. What was sequenced was blood. These receptors were obtained from a woman in her fifties or sixties with Graves' hyperthyroidism.

In its sample, this clonotype was seen a few times. A read error may be the cause here, since a much bigger clone is one base away. The rearrangement uses TRBV11-1 and TRBJ2-1, with 9 bases that match TRBD2. Unmatched junction bases numbered 6, after V lost 6 bases and J lost 6 bases. The CDR3 totals 14 residues. The germline V gene encodes CDR1 SGHAT and CDR2 FQDESV (reference sequence). Here the CDR3 reads CASRRASGTNEQFF. For the CDR3, the DNA is TGTGCCAGCAGACGGGCTAGCGGGACCAATGAGCAGTTCTTC.

This clonotype has more than one count but fewer than ten. The chain is built from TRBV27 and TRBJ1-2, with D tentatively TRBD1 (6 bases). V lost 6 bases, J lost 0 bases, and 14 bases lay in between. CDR3 size: 15 residues. Germline V lookup: CDR1 MNHEY, CDR2 SMNVEV (reference sequence). The CDR3 reads CASRPRGESNYGYTF. The CDR3 DNA follows: TGTGCCAGCAGACCCAGGGGAGAATCTAACTATGGCTACACCTTC.

Many counts were recorded for this clonotype. V gene TRBV6-1 combines with J gene TRBJ2-7; weak D call: TRBD1 (5 bases). The V end was cut by 8 bases, the J end by 6 bases, with 20 bases between. Germline V lookup: CDR1 MNHNS, CDR2 SASEGT. The CDR3 totals 14 residues. Written as DNA, the CDR3 is TGTGCCAGCCGGGTGACAGCCAACCCATCCGAGCAGTACTTC. Its translation: CASRVTANPSEQYF.

This clonotype has ten or more counts. The chain uses TRBV6-5 and TRBJ1-2, with D perhaps TRBD1 (6 bases). V shed 2 bases and J shed 1 base, with 8 bases lying between them. Germline V gene sequence: CDR1 MNHEY, CDR2 SVGAGI. This CDR3 spans 14 amino acids. For the CDR3, the DNA is TGTGCCAGCAGTTACGGGGGCCTTAACTATGGCTACACCTTC. This codes for CASSYGGLNYGYTF.

This clonotype was seen many times. As DNA, the CDR3 is TGTGCCAGCAGTTACTACGGGACAGGAGTTGACTATGGCTACACCTTC. This sequence encodes CASSYYGTGVDYGYTF. The gene calls are TRBV6-5 and TRBJ1-2; TRBD1 aligns across 8 bases. Per germline, CDR1 MNHEY and CDR2 SVGAGI. Trimming at V came to 1 base and at J to 3 bases, leaving 7 bases not matched to a gene. The CDR3 has 16 residues.

This clonotype showed up just a few times. The rearrangement joins TRBV11-2 to TRBJ2-7, with TRBD2 matching over 12 bases. Germline V lookup: CDR1 SGHAT, CDR2 FQNNGV. The length of the CDR3 is 14 residues. The V gene end was trimmed by 5 bases and the J gene end by 2 bases; junction bases not matched to a gene: 1. CDR3 DNA: TGTGCCAGCAGCCGACTAGCGGGGGCCTACGAGCAGTACTTC. Translation gives CASSRLAGAYEQYF.

The rearrangement joins TRBV5-1 to TRBJ2-6; no clear D. This CDR3 is 17 amino acids long. Looked up from germline, CDR1 is SGHRS and CDR2 is YFSETQ. Deletions cut 3 bases from V and 0 bases from J, with 13 bases between. The CDR3, as DNA: TGCGCCAGCAGCTCATTGGACCGCCGCTCTGGGGCCAACGTCCTGACTTTC. It codes for CASSSLDRRSGANVLTF.

This clonotype was observed once. Its ends do not fully match the called genes, so a read error is possible. This chain connects TRBV11-3 to TRBJ1-1; D ambiguous. The germline CDR1 and CDR2 sequences are SGHNT and YENEEA. The CDR3 loop spans 11 amino acids. The CDR3 nucleotides are TGTACCAGCAGCTTAGGCACTGAAGCTTTCTTT. This gives the protein CTSSLGTEAFF.

The chain carries TRBV2 and TRBJ1-2; weak D call: TRBD1 (6 bases). CDR1 SNHLY and CDR2 FYNNEI come from the germline V gene. CDR3 length equals 13 residues. Trimming left V 3 bases short and J 5 bases short, with 10 bases between. The CDR3 sequence is CASSDQGTYGYTF. The DNA for the CDR3 is TGTGCCAGCAGTGACCAGGGGACGTATGGCTACACCTTC.

The chain links TRBV12-3 or TRBV12-4 to TRBJ2-7; D is unresolved. The CDR3 loop spans 17 amino acids. Between the trimmed V and J ends, which lost 6 bases and 4 bases, there was a span of 25 bases. The CDR3 region is CASSPGPRAHTDYEQYF. CDR3 DNA sequence: TGTGCCAGCAGCCCCGGGCCTCGGGCCCACACTGATTACGAGCAGTACTTC.

This clonotype showed up many times. The chain employs TRBV10-3 and TRBJ1-3; no definite D call. The CDR3 runs to 14 residues. V was cut by 7 bases and J by 0 bases, with 10 bases left in between. Germline CDR1 reads ENHRY; CDR2 reads SYGVKD. The CDR3 DNA reads as TGTGCCATCAAGGGCAGTAGCTCTGGAAACACCATATATTTT. Translating it yields CAIKGSSSGNTIYF.

This clonotype appeared many times. The gene calls are TRBV15 and TRBJ1-1, with D possibly TRBD1 on 6 matching bases. The germline gives CDR1 LNHNV, CDR2 YYDKDF (reference sequence). This CDR3 spans 14 amino acids. With 5 bases removed from V and 8 bases from J, the gap between germline ends came to 18 bases. This chain's CDR3 is CATSGSHGQLEAFF. CDR3 DNA: TGTGCCACCAGCGGAAGCCACGGACAGTTAGAAGCTTTCTTT.

This clonotype was observed many times. The chain uses TRBV9 and TRBJ1-1; the D is unclear. V gave up 0 bases and J gave up 8 bases, with 11 bases separating them. CDR3 length equals 13 residues. Germline V lookup: CDR1 SGDLS, CDR2 YYNGEE. As DNA, the CDR3 is TGTGCCAGCAGCGTAGTTTTGGCAGCAGAAGCTTTCTTT. Protein product: CASSVVLAAEAFF.

The sample holds many counts of this clonotype. The chain joins TRBV2 to TRBJ2-1; a possible D gene is TRBD2 (5 bases). The CDR3 spans 16 residues. V lost 4 bases and J 2 bases, leaving 15 bases between the germline ends. Germline CDR1 is SNHLY and CDR2 is FYNNEI. CDR3 sequence (DNA): TGTGCCAGCAGTGCCCTGGCGAGCGGCACCTACAATGAGCAGTTCTTC. Protein product: CASSALASGTYNEQFF.

Many counts were recorded for this clonotype. The chain recombines TRBV7-8 with TRBJ2-2; D not resolved. Per the germline V gene, CDR1 is SGHVS and CDR2 is FQNEAQ. The CDR3 covers 12 residues. V was clipped by 4 bases and J by 6 bases, with 6 bases between them. The CDR3 DNA is TGTGCCAGCAGCTGGCAGCCCGGGGAGCTGTTTTTT. It yields the protein CASSWQPGELFF. Together with reference TRBV7-8 and TRBJ2-2, the CDR3 gives the full variable domain: GAGVSQSPRYKVAKRGQDVALRCDPISGHVSLFWYQQALGQGPEFLTYFQNEAQLDKSGLPSDRFFAERPEGSVSTLKIQRTQQEDSAVYLCASSWQPGELFFGEGSRLTVL.

This sequence joins TRBV6-1 and TRBJ1-3; D remains ambiguous. V was cut by 2 bases and J by 0 bases, with 8 bases left in between. CDR1 is MNHNS, CDR2 SASEGT, per germline. The CDR3 totals 15 residues. The CDR3 DNA reads TGTGCCAGCAGTGAAAAGAGAGACTCTGGAAACACCATATATTTT. It codes for CASSEKRDSGNTIYF.

The chain joins TRBV5-8 to TRBJ1-2; unclear D gene. The V end lost 1 base, the J end lost 5 bases, and 12 bases lay between the germline ends. CDR1 is SGHTS and CDR2 is YDEGEE in the germline V gene. The CDR3 is 14 amino acids. For the CDR3, the DNA is TGTGCCAGCAGCTTGCTCTACGGGAAGTATGGCTACACCTTC. Amino acid sequence: CASSLLYGKYGYTF.

This clonotype came up a few times. The rearrangement uses TRBV27 and TRBJ2-6; 7 bases are shared with TRBD1. In germline, CDR1 is MNHEY, CDR2 SMNVEV (reference sequence). The CDR3 covers 15 residues. The junction had 4 bases not matched to a gene; V was cut back by 6 bases and J by 2 bases. The CDR3 nucleotides are TGTGCCAGCAGGCCCCAGGGGGCTGGGGCCAACGTCCTGACTTTC. Translating gives CASRPQGAGANVLTF.

This clonotype was seen repeatedly, ten times or more. The CDR3: CAISQLRQGQYEQYF. The CDR3 bases are TGTGCCATCAGTCAGTTACGACAGGGACAATACGAGCAGTACTTC. This sequence joins TRBV10-3 and TRBJ2-7, with 7 bases aligning to TRBD1. The trim removed 5 bases at V and 4 bases at J, leaving 11 bases unmatched. Germline V CDR1 and CDR2: ENHRY, SYGVKD. This CDR3 region has 15 residues.

This clonotype was seen a handful of times. CDR3 nucleotide sequence: TGTGCCATCAGTGACCCAGATGGTAGGGAGACCCAGTACTTC. Translating gives CAISDPDGRETQYF. This chain links TRBV10-3 with TRBJ2-5; D gene ambiguous. The V end lost 3 bases, the J end lost 5 bases, and 13 bases lay between the germline ends. The CDR3 contains 14 residues. In germline, CDR1 is ENHRY, CDR2 SYGVKD.

This clonotype came up many times. The V and J genes are TRBV6-5 and TRBJ2-3, with 9 bases fitting TRBD1. V lost 0 bases to trimming and J lost 1 base; unmatched junction nucleotides: 2. Looked up from germline, CDR1 is MNHEY and CDR2 is SVGAGI. CDR3 length: 16 amino acids. The DNA for the CDR3 is TGTGCCAGCAGTTACTCATGGACAGGGGGCACAGATACGCAGTATTTT. Its translation: CASSYSWTGGTDTQYF.

This clonotype was detected ten times or more. The rearrangement links TRBV6-1 to TRBJ1-1; possibly TRBD1 for D (6 bases). Germline V gene lookup returns CDR1 MNHNS and CDR2 SASEGT. V lost 6 bases and J lost 0, with 11 bases in between. This CDR3 has 14 amino acids. The CDR3 here is CASSARTVNTEAFF. CDR3 coding DNA: TGTGCCAGCAGCGCCCGGACAGTGAACACTGAAGCTTTCTTT.

This clonotype was picked up a small number of times. The chain uses TRBV4-1 and TRBJ2-1, with D possibly matching TRBD1 (6 bases). Germline CDR1 reads MGHRA; CDR2 reads YSYEKL. This CDR3 has 16 amino acids. V lost 3 bases and J lost 6, with 18 bases in between. The DNA for the CDR3 is TGCGCCAGCAGCCACGTCAGGGGTTTCAGGGGCAATGAGCAGTTCTTC. Protein: CASSHVRGFRGNEQFF.

The rearrangement joins TRBV2 to TRBJ2-1, with D uncertain. CDR3 length: 15 amino acids. Germline loops: CDR1 SNHLY, CDR2 FYNNEI. Trimming removed 5 bases at V and 2 bases at J, with 13 bases between. The CDR3 sequence: CASSRSQVTYNEQFF. CDR3 nucleotide sequence: TGTGCCAGCAGTCGATCCCAGGTTACCTACAATGAGCAGTTCTTC.

The chain uses TRBV27 and TRBJ2-2; the match to TRBD2 covers 9 bases. The V gene end was trimmed by 3 bases and the J gene end by 2 bases; junction bases not matched to a gene: 19. The CDR3 length is 21 residues. The germline gives CDR1 MNHEY, CDR2 SMNVEV (reference sequence). CDR3 residues: CASSFTWTRRQAGGNTGELFF. The DNA of the CDR3 is TGTGCCAGCAGTTTCACTTGGACACGGAGGCAAGCGGGAGGAAACACCGGGGAGCTGTTTTTT.

This clonotype showed up just a few times. This chain connects TRBV9 to TRBJ2-2, with 10 bases aligning to TRBD2. Germline CDR1 and CDR2: SGDLS and YYNGEE. The CDR3 has 15 amino acids. V lost 1 base and J lost 6; bases outside the gene matches: 3. CDR3 region: CASSVTSGTPGELFF. In nucleotides, the CDR3 is TGTGCCAGCAGCGTAACTAGCGGGACCCCCGGGGAGCTGTTTTTT. Filled out from reference TRBV9 and TRBJ2-2, the complete variable domain reads DSGVTQTPKHLITATGQRVTLRCSPRSGDLSVYWYQQSLDQGLQFLIQYYNGEERAKGNILERFSAQQFPDLHSELNLSSLELGDSALYFCASSVTSGTPGELFFGEGSRLTVL.

This clonotype occurred a few times. The chain uses TRBV20-1 and TRBJ1-1; no definite D call. This CDR3 contains 18 residues. V was cut by 1 base and J by 4 bases, with 25 bases left in between. The germline V gene has CDR1 DFQATT and CDR2 SNEGSKA (reference sequence). The CDR3 region has the DNA TGCAGTGCTAGAGGTTTGACCACCGGCAAATCCTTAGGCACTGAAGCTTTCTTT. Its translation: CSARGLTTGKSLGTEAFF.